The subject of this entry is one TCR beta chain. This record belongs to a study of blood T cell repertoires in COVID-19. About the study: The United States, Italy and Spain supplied acute and convalescent COVID-19 samples. Nucleic acid was either cDNA or gDNA, and it came from T cells, B-cell-depleted T cells, or PBMCs.

CDR1 and CDR2 from the germline V gene are SGHNT and YENEEA. V lost 5 bases and J lost 0, with 19 bases in between. CDR3 size: 17 residues. In the original processing: Researchers report that nucleated cell counts were estimated from reference gene primer amplification. Assay used: immunoSEQ multiplex PCR; TCRdb lists only in-frame clones, some missing. That table gives V, J and clone size, and the DNA gave D and trimming. The sample includes roughly 150,000 clones, 87% of them seen just once. The sequenced material came from peripheral blood. The chain employs TRBV11-3 and TRBJ1-1, with D uncertain. This receptor was obtained from a human donor in a cohort sampled during active COVID-19. The CDR3 protein is CASSPWTGNSMNTEAFF. The CDR3 DNA is TGTGCCAGCAGCCCTTGGACGGGAAATTCCATGAACACTGAAGCTTTCTTT.